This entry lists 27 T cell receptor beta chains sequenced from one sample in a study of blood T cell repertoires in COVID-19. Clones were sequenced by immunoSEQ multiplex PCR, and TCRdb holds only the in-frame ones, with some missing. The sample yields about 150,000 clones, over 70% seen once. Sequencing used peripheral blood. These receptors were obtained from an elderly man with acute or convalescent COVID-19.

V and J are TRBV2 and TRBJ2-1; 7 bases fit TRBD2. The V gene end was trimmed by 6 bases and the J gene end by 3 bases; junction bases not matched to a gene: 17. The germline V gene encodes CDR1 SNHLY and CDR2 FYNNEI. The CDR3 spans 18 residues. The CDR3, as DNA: TGTGCCAGCAGGCCCCCTATAACTAGCGACAATTTCTACAATGAGCAGTTCTTC. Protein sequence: CASRPPITSDNFYNEQFF.

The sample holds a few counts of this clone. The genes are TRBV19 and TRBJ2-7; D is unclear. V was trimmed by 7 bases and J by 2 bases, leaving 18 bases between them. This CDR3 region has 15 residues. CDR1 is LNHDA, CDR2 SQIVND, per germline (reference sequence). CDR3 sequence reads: CASTPNHRVTYEQYF. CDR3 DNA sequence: TGTGCCAGTACCCCCAACCACCGAGTAACCTACGAGCAGTACTTC. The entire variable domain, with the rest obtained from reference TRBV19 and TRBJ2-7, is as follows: DGGITQSPKYLFRKEGQNVTLSCEQNLNHDAMYWYRQDPGQGLRLIYYSQIVNDFQKGDIAEGYSVSREKKESFPLTVTSAQKNPTAFYLCASTPNHRVTYEQYFGPGTRLTVT.

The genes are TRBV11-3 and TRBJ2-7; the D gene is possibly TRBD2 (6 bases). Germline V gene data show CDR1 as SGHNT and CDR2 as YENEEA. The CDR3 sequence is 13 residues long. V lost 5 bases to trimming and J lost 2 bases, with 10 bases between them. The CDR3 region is CASSLTGAYEQYF. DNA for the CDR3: TGTGCCAGCAGCCTCACGGGGGCCTACGAGCAGTACTTC. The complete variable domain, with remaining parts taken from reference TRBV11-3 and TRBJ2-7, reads EAGVVQSPRYKIIEKKQPVAFWCNPISGHNTLYWYLQNLGQGPELLIRYENEEAVDDSQLPKDRFSAERLKGVDSTLKIQPAELGDSAVYLCASSLTGAYEQYFGPGTRLTVT.

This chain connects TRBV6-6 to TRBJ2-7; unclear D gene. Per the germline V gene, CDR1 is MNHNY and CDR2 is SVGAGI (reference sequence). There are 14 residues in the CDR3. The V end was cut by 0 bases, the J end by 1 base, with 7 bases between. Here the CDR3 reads CASSYSGSSYEQYF. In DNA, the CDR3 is TGTGCCAGCAGTTACTCGGGCAGTTCCTACGAGCAGTACTTC.

The chain's CDR3 is CASSLLGTGYNSPLHF. The CDR3 DNA reads TGTGCCAGCAGTTTACTGGGGACAGGATATAATTCACCCCTCCACTTT. The chain uses TRBV27 and TRBJ1-6; TRBD1 agrees at 8 bases. In germline, CDR1 is MNHEY, CDR2 SMNVEV (reference sequence). The V segment lost 2 bases and the J segment 4 bases; nucleotides outside the gene matches: 4. The CDR3 sequence is 16 residues long.

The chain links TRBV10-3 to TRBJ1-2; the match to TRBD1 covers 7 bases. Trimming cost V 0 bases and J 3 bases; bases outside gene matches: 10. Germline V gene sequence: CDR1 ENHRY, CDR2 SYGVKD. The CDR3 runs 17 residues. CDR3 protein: CAISESPRGNLDYGYTF. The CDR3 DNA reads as TGTGCCATCAGTGAGTCACCCAGGGGGAATCTGGACTATGGCTACACCTTC.

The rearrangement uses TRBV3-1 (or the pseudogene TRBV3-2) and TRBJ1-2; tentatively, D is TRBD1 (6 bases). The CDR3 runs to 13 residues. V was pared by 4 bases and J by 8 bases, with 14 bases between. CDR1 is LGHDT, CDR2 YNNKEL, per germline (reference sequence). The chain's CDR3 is CASSPRQAPGYTF. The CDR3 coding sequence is TGTGCCAGCAGCCCCAGACAGGCCCCGGGCTACACCTTC.

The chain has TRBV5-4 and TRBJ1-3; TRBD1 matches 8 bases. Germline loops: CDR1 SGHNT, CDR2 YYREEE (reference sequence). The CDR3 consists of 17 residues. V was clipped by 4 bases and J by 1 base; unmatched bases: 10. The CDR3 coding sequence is TGTGCCAGCAGCAAATGGACAGGGAGTCCGTCTGGAAACACCATATATTTT. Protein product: CASSKWTGSPSGNTIYF. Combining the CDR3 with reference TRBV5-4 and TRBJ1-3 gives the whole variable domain ETGVTQSPTHLIKTRGQQVTLRCSSQSGHNTVSWYQQALGQGPQFIFQYYREEENGRGNFPPRFSGLQFPNYSSELNVNALELDDSALYLCASSKWTGSPSGNTIYFGEGSWLTVV.

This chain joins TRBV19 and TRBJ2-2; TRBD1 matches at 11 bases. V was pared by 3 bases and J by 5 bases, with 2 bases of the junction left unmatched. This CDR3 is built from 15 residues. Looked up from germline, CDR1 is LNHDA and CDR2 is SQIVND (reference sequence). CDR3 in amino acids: CASSMGTGGTGELFF. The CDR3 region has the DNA TGTGCCAGTAGTATGGGGACAGGGGGTACCGGGGAGCTGTTTTTT.

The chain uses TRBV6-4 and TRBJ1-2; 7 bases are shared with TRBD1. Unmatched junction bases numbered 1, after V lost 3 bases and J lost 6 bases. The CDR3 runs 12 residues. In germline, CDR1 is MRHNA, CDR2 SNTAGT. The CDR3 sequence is CASSEQGNGYTF. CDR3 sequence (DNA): TGTGCCAGCAGTGAACAGGGGAATGGCTACACCTTC.

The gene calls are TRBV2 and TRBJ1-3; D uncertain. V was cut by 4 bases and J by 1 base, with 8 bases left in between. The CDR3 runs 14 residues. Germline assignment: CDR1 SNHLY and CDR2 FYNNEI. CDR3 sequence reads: CASSGQLSGNTIYF. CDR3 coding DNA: TGTGCCAGCAGTGGCCAGTTATCTGGAAACACCATATATTTT.

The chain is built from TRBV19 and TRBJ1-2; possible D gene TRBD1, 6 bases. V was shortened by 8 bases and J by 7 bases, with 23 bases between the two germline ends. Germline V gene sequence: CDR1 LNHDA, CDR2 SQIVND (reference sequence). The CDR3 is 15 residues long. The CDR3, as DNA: TGTGCCAGTGGACCGGGACATAATTTTGCGTTTGGCTACACCTTC. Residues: CASGPGHNFAFGYTF.

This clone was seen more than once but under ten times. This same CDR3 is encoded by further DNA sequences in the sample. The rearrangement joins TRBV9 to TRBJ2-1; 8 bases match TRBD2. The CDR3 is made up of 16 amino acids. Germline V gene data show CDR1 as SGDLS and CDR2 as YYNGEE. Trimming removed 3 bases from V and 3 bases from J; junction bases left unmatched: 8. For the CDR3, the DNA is TGTGCCAGCAGCGCCCTAGGGGGACTAGTCTACAATGAGCAGTTCTTC. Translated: CASSALGGLVYNEQFF.

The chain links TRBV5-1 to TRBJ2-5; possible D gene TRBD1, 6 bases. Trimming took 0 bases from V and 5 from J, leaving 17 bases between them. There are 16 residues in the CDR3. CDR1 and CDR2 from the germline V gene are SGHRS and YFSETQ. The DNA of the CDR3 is TGCGCCAGCAGCTTGGGGTCGCAGGGGTCGGGTGAGACCCAGTACTTC. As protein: CASSLGSQGSGETQYF.

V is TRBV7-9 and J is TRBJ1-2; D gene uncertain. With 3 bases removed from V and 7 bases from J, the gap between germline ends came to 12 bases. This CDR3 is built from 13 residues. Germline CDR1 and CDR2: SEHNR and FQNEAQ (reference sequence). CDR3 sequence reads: CASSFKDERGYTF. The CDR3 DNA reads TGTGCCAGCAGCTTCAAAGACGAGCGTGGCTACACCTTC.

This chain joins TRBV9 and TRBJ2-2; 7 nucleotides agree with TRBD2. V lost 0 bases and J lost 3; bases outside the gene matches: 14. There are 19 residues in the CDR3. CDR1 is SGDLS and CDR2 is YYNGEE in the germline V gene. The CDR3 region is CASSVASEGGDYDTGELFF. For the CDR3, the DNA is TGTGCCAGCAGCGTAGCGTCGGAGGGTGGGGACTATGACACCGGGGAGCTGTTTTTT. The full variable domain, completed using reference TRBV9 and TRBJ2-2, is DSGVTQTPKHLITATGQRVTLRCSPRSGDLSVYWYQQSLDQGLQFLIQYYNGEERAKGNILERFSAQQFPDLHSELNLSSLELGDSALYFCASSVASEGGDYDTGELFFGEGSRLTVL.

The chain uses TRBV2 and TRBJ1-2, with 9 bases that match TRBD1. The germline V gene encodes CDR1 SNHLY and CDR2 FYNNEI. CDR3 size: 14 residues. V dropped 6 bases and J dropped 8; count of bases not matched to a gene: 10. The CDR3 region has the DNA TGTGCCAGCAGGCGGACAGGGGTAGAGAAGGGCTACACCTTC. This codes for CASRRTGVEKGYTF.

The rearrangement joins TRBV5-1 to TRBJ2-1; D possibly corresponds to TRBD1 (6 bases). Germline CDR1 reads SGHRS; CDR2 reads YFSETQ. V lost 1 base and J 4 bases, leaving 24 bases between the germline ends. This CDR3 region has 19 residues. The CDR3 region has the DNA TGCGCCAGCAGCTTGCAAGGGACATCAGGATCCCAGCGATACAATGAGCAGTTCTTC. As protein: CASSLQGTSGSQRYNEQFF.

CDR3 amino acids: CASSLMGASSYEQYF. CDR3 DNA sequence: TGTGCCAGCAGCTTGATGGGGGCGAGCTCCTACGAGCAGTACTTC. The chain is built from TRBV7-3 and TRBJ2-7, with D possibly matching TRBD1 (6 bases). V lost 3 bases, J lost 0 bases, and 12 bases lay in between. The CDR3 length is 15 residues. In germline, CDR1 is SGHTA, CDR2 FQGTGA.

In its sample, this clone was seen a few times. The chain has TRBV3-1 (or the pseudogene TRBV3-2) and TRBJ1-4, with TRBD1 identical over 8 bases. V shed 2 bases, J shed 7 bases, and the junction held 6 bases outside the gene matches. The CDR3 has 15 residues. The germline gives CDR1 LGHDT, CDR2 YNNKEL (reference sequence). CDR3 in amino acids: CASSQTTGGGEKLFF. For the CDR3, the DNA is TGTGCCAGCAGCCAAACCACAGGGGGTGGTGAAAAACTGTTTTTT.

The DNA for the CDR3 is TGCGCCAGCAGCTTGTATTCGGGAGGGTCCTACGAGCAGTACTTC. Its translation is CASSLYSGGSYEQYF. The chain employs TRBV5-1 and TRBJ2-7; 8 positions agree with TRBD2. Germline CDR1 SGHRS, CDR2 YFSETQ. The CDR3 is made up of 15 amino acids. V shed 1 base, J shed 1 base, and the junction held 4 bases outside the gene matches.

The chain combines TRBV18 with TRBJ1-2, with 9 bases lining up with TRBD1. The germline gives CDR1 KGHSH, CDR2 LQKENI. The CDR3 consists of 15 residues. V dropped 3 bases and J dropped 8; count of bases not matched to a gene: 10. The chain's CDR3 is CASSPTLQGAEGYTF. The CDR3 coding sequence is TGTGCCAGCTCACCTACTTTACAGGGGGCGGAGGGCTACACCTTC.

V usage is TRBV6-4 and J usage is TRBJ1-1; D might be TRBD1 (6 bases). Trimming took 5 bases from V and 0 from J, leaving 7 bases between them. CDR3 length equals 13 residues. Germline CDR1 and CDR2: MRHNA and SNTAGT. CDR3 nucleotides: TGTGCCAGCAGTCAGGGGCTGAACACTGAAGCTTTCTTT. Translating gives CASSQGLNTEAFF.

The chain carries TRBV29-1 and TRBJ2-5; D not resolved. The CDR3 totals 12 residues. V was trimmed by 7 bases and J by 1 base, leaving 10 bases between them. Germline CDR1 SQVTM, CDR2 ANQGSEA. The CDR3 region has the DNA TGCAGCGCTACGACACGCCAAGAGACCCAGTACTTC. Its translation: CSATTRQETQYF.

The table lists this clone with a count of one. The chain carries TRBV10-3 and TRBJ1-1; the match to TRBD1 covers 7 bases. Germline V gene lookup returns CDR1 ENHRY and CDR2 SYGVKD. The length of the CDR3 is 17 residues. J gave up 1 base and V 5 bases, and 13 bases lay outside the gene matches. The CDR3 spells CAISPGMGGQRNTEAFF. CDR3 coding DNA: TGTGCCATCAGTCCCGGAATGGGGGGACAGCGGAACACTGAAGCTTTCTTT.

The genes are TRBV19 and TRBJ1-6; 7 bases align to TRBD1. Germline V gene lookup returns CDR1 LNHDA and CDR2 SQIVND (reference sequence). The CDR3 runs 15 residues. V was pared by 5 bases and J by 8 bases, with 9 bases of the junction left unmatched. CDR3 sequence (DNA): TGTGCCAGTAGTCCCAAGACAGGGACCTATTCACCCCTCCACTTT. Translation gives CASSPKTGTYSPLHF. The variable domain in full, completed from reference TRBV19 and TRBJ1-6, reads DGGITQSPKYLFRKEGQNVTLSCEQNLNHDAMYWYRQDPGQGLRLIYYSQIVNDFQKGDIAEGYSVSREKKESFPLTVTSAQKNPTAFYLCASSPKTGTYSPLHFGNGTRLTVT.

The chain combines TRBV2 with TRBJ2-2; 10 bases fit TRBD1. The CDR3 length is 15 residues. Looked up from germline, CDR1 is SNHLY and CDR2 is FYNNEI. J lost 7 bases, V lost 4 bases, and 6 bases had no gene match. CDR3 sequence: CASSGQGAEGGELFF. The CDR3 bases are TGTGCCAGCAGTGGACAGGGGGCTGAGGGCGGGGAGCTGTTTTTT.